The clone carrying this TCR beta chain showed up just a few times. Germline CDR1 and CDR2: MGHRA and YSYEKL. Trimming removed 3 bases from V and 12 bases from J, with 15 bases in between. This CDR3 region has 13 residues. This sample is part of a study of T cell changes during pregnancy in multiple sclerosis. Sequencing used immunoSEQ multiplex PCR; TCRdb keeps in-frame clones, though not all of them. The sample lists about 73,000 clones, approximately 92% occurring once. The chain joins TRBV4-1 to TRBJ2-1; D unclear. The source material was peripheral blood, sampled in the third trimester of pregnancy. The source is a female donor in good health, enrolled as a control in a pregnancy study. This CDR3 reads CASSQQRLSRQFF. CDR3 coding DNA: TGCGCCAGCAGCCAGCAGAGACTCTCTAGGCAGTTCTTC.